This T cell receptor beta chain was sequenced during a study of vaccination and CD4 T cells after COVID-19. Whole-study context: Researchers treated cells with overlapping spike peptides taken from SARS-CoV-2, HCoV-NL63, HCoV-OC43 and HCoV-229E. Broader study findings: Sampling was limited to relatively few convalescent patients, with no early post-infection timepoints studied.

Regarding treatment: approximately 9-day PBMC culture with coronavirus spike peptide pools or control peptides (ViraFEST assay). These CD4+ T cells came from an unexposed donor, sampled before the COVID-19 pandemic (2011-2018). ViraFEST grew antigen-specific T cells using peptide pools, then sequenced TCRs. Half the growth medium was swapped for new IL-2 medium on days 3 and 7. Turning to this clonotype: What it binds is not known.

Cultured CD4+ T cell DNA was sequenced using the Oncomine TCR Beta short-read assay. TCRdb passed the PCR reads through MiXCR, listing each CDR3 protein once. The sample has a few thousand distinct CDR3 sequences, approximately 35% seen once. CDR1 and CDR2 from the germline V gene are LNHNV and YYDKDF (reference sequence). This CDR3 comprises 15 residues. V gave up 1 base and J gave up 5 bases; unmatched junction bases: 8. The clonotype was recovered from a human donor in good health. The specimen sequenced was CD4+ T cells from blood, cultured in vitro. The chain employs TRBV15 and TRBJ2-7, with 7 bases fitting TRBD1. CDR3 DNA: TGTGCCACCAGCAGAGTCAAAGGGGGCGCGGACGAGCAGTACTTC. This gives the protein CATSRVKGGADEQYF.